This passage covers 27 T cell receptor beta chains from one sample sequenced in a study of T cells in Graves' hyperthyroidism and ophthalmopathy. TCR beta CDR3 regions were amplified from RNA transcripts. Primed by the HTBI set, a first-round RT-PCR was run on the TCR CDR3. TCRdb analysed the multiplex PCR reads with MiXCR anew, one entry per CDR3 protein. The sample includes 550,000 to 800,000 distinct CDR3 sequences, roughly 17% of them seen just once. Sequences were obtained from blood. Receptors were obtained from a man in his fifties or sixties with Graves' hyperthyroidism.

This clonotype was observed many times. The genes are TRBV2 and TRBJ2-1; 7 positions match TRBD2. The CDR3 spans 13 residues. V lost 4 bases and J lost 7; bases outside the gene matches: 4. Germline V gene data show CDR1 as SNHLY and CDR2 as FYNNEI. This chain's CDR3 is CASSGDYLNEQFF. The DNA of the CDR3 is TGTGCCAGCAGTGGGGACTACCTGAATGAGCAGTTCTTC.

This clonotype occurred many times. This sequence joins TRBV7-2 and TRBJ2-7; the D gene is possibly TRBD1 (5 bases). Germline lookup yields CDR1 SGHTA and CDR2 FQGNSA. The germline V and J ends were trimmed by 5 bases and 6 bases, with 14 bases remaining between them. This CDR3 has 13 residues. The CDR3 coding sequence is TGTGCCAGCAGCCTCGTTGACAGATCCGAGCAGTACTTC. It codes for CASSLVDRSEQYF.

This clonotype came up many times. This chain connects TRBV28 to TRBJ1-1, with 9 bases fitting TRBD1. V shed 7 bases, J shed 8 bases, and the junction held 20 bases outside the gene matches. The CDR3 spans 17 residues. Germline CDR1 reads MDHEN; CDR2 reads SYDVKM. The CDR3 here is CASKIYVSYQGTGEAFF. The DNA for the CDR3 is TGTGCCAGCAAAATCTACGTTTCATACCAGGGGACAGGGGAAGCTTTCTTT.

In this sample, this clonotype turned up a few times. V usage is TRBV28 and J usage is TRBJ1-2; D is uncertain. The V gene's germline CDR1 is MDHEN and CDR2 SYDVKM. V was shortened by 6 bases and J by 1 base, with 12 bases between the two germline ends. The CDR3 covers 14 residues. This CDR3 reads CASSSVSDNYGYTF. In DNA form, the CDR3 reads TGTGCCAGCAGCTCCGTGTCCGATAACTATGGCTACACCTTC.

This clonotype has just a few counts. The chain joins TRBV20-1 to TRBJ1-2, with D tentatively TRBD1 (5 bases). V lost 1 base, J lost 3 bases, and 6 bases lay in between. Germline CDR1 and CDR2: DFQATT and SNEGSKA (reference sequence). The CDR3 covers 12 residues. For the CDR3, the DNA is TGCAGTGCTAGAGGCAGGGACTATGGCTACACCTTC. Its translation is CSARGRDYGYTF.

The chain has TRBV29-1 and TRBJ2-7; 13 positions match TRBD2. Germline V gene data show CDR1 as SQVTM and CDR2 as ANQGSEA. The CDR3 extends over 15 amino acids. The V gene end was trimmed by 6 bases and the J gene end by 2 bases; junction bases not matched to a gene: 7. CDR3 sequence reads: CSVETGTSGAYEQYF. The CDR3 bases are TGCAGCGTGGAAACCGGGACTAGCGGGGCCTACGAGCAGTACTTC.

This clonotype was seen more than once but under ten times. This rearrangement joins TRBV29-1 to TRBJ1-1, with TRBD1 as a possible D gene (6 bases). Trimming cost V 5 bases and J 7 bases, with 14 bases left between them. In germline, CDR1 is SQVTM, CDR2 ANQGSEA. The CDR3 sequence is 12 residues long. CDR3 in amino acids: CSVPGGGGEAFF. CDR3 bases: TGCAGCGTTCCCGGGGGAGGGGGTGAAGCTTTCTTT. The variable domain in full, completed from reference TRBV29-1 and TRBJ1-1, reads SAVISQKPSRDICQRGTSLTIQCQVDSQVTMMFWYRQQPGQSLTLIATANQGSEATYESGFVIDKFPISRPNLTFSTLTVSNMSPEDSSIYLCSVPGGGGEAFFGQGTRLTVV.

This clonotype was picked up many times. This chain connects TRBV20-1 to TRBJ2-7, with 10 nucleotides matching TRBD2. The V gene's germline CDR1 is DFQATT and CDR2 SNEGSKA (reference sequence). V gave up 3 bases and J gave up 6 bases; unmatched junction bases: 5. The CDR3 contains 13 residues. CDR3 loop: CSARTSGFPEQYF. In DNA form, the CDR3 reads TGCAGTGCTAGGACTAGCGGGTTCCCCGAGCAGTACTTC.

This rearrangement joins TRBV6-1 to TRBJ2-4; 8 bases line up with TRBD2. The J segment lost 7 bases and the V segment lost 7 bases, leaving 6 bases of the junction unmatched. Germline CDR1 and CDR2: MNHNS and SASEGT. The CDR3 is made up of 13 amino acids. Written as DNA, the CDR3 is TGTGCCAGCACGCCCCCGGGGGGGAACATTCAGTACTTC. Translation: CASTPPGGNIQYF.

This clonotype appeared a few times. This chain joins TRBV7-8 and TRBJ2-7; 15 bases fit TRBD2. Germline CDR1 SGHVS, CDR2 FQNEAQ. The trim removed 8 bases at V and 5 bases at J, leaving 10 bases unmatched. CDR3 size: 16 residues. CDR3 DNA: TGTGCCAGCCGTCGGACTAGCGGGAGGGTATTTAACGAGCAGTACTTC. Protein sequence: CASRRTSGRVFNEQYF.

As DNA, the CDR3 is TGTGCCAGCGGAGAGGGAGATACGCAGTATTTT. Its protein is CASGEGDTQYF. The J gene is TRBJ2-3, the V gene TRBV6-1; the D gene is possibly TRBD2 (5 bases). Trimming pared 8 bases from V and 5 bases from J, leaving 8 bases between. The germline V gene encodes CDR1 MNHNS and CDR2 SASEGT. The CDR3 runs 11 residues.

This clonotype was picked up a small number of times. This chain links TRBV30 with TRBJ2-7; tentative D call: TRBD1 (5 bases). This CDR3 is 13 amino acids long. V gave up 3 bases and J gave up 7 bases, with 16 bases separating them. Germline values: CDR1 GTSNPN, CDR2 SVGIG (reference sequence). The CDR3 DNA reads as TGTGCCTGGAGGGGTAGGGGTTCAGGGGAGCAGTACTTC. It is translated as CAWRGRGSGEQYF.

Regarding this clonotype: A much larger clone is a single base away; this may be a read error. The rearrangement joins TRBV11-2 to TRBJ1-3; D is undetermined. V was pared by 3 bases and J by 4 bases, with 16 bases between. This CDR3 has 16 amino acids. The germline V gene has CDR1 SGHAT and CDR2 FQNNGV. CDR3 bases: TGTGCCAGCAGCTTGAATTGGGGAACCACCGGAAACACCATATATTTT. This sequence encodes CASSLNWGTTGNTIYF.

There are many counts of this clonotype. The chain has TRBV19 and TRBJ2-7, with D possibly TRBD2 on 5 matching bases. The CDR3 totals 15 residues. Trimming took off 0 bases at V and 2 bases at J, with 11 bases between the two ends. Looked up from germline, CDR1 is LNHDA and CDR2 is SQIVND (reference sequence). CDR3 nucleotide sequence: TGTGCCAGTAGTATAGATGTGGGAGACCCCTACGAGCAGTACTTC. This sequence encodes CASSIDVGDPYEQYF.

This clonotype was detected a few times. The V and J genes are TRBV9 and TRBJ2-1, with TRBD2 matching 8 bases. CDR1 is SGDLS and CDR2 is YYNGEE in the germline V gene. The CDR3 is made up of 13 amino acids. V shed 0 bases and J 7 bases; nucleotides not matched to a gene: 0. This CDR3 reads CASSVASGNEQFF. Here the CDR3 DNA reads TGTGCCAGCAGCGTAGCTAGCGGGAATGAGCAGTTCTTC.

This clonotype was recorded at least ten times. V usage is TRBV27 and J usage is TRBJ1-1; 8 bases are shared with TRBD1. The germline V gene encodes CDR1 MNHEY and CDR2 SMNVEV (reference sequence). The CDR3 contains 17 residues. Unmatched junction bases numbered 9, after V lost 3 bases and J lost 0 bases. CDR3 in DNA: TGTGCCAGCAGTTTGAAGGGACAGGTGAATTTGAACACTGAAGCTTTCTTT. The encoded protein is CASSLKGQVNLNTEAFF.

This chain links TRBV7-9 with TRBJ2-7; tentatively, D is TRBD2 (5 bases). The CDR3 spans 14 residues. Germline CDR1 and CDR2: SEHNR and FQNEAQ (reference sequence). V dropped 8 bases and J dropped 3 bases, with 17 bases sitting between them. The CDR3 reads CASGPVLGIYEQYF. Written as DNA, the CDR3 is TGTGCCAGCGGTCCTGTACTAGGGATCTACGAGCAGTACTTC.

This clonotype came up many times. The V gene is TRBV5-4, the J gene TRBJ2-7; the match to TRBD1 covers 10 bases. This CDR3 has 16 amino acids. The V segment lost 4 bases and the J segment 5 bases; nucleotides outside the gene matches: 12. In germline, CDR1 is SGHNT, CDR2 YYREEE (reference sequence). The CDR3 is CASSPGQDRGMHEQYF. CDR3 nucleotide sequence: TGTGCCAGCAGCCCGGGTCAGGACAGGGGGATGCACGAGCAGTACTTC.

This clonotype occurred many times. The V and J genes are TRBV2 and TRBJ2-7; 13 nucleotides line up with TRBD2. CDR3 length: 16 residues. The V gene end was trimmed by 6 bases and the J gene end by 3 bases; junction bases not matched to a gene: 8. Germline V CDR1 and CDR2: SNHLY, FYNNEI. CDR3 in amino acids: CASSAGLAGYNYEQYF. In DNA form, the CDR3 reads TGTGCCAGCAGCGCGGGACTAGCGGGATACAACTACGAGCAGTACTTC.

This clonotype was picked up many times. The J gene is TRBJ2-3, the V gene TRBV19; possibly TRBD2 for D (6 bases). The CDR3 runs 16 residues. V shed 5 bases and J shed 1 base, with 16 bases lying between them. Germline CDR1 reads LNHDA; CDR2 reads SQIVND (reference sequence). The DNA for the CDR3 is TGTGCCAGTAGTCCGGCGGGGCAAGGGGGCACAGATACGCAGTATTTT. This codes for CASSPAGQGGTDTQYF.

The chain recombines TRBV7-2 with TRBJ1-1; D uncertain. Germline CDR1 SGHTA, CDR2 FQGNSA. V was shortened by 0 bases and J by 2 bases, with 13 bases between the two germline ends. This CDR3 spans 16 amino acids. CDR3 sequence: CASSLAAVRQNTEAFF. CDR3 coding DNA: TGTGCCAGCAGCTTAGCAGCGGTCAGGCAAAACACTGAAGCTTTCTTT. The variable domain in full, completed from reference TRBV7-2 and TRBJ1-1, reads GAGVSQSPSNKVTEKGKDVELRCDPISGHTALYWYRQSLGQGLEFLIYFQGNSAPDKSGLPSDRFSAERTGGSVSTLTIQRTQQEDSAVYLCASSLAAVRQNTEAFFGQGTRLTVV.

The V call is TRBV7-9, the J call TRBJ1-2; D ambiguous. CDR3 length: 15 amino acids. Trimming removed 3 bases at V and 0 bases at J, with 11 bases between. In germline, CDR1 is SEHNR, CDR2 FQNEAQ (reference sequence). CDR3 amino acids: CASSFLSTSNYGYTF. The DNA of the CDR3 is TGTGCCAGCAGCTTTCTTTCAACGTCTAACTATGGCTACACCTTC.

Ten or more counts support this clonotype. Written as DNA, the CDR3 is TGTGCCAGCTCGTCTGACAGGTCCTCACCCCTCCACTTT. It is translated as CASSSDRSSPLHF. J is TRBJ1-6 and V is TRBV18; possible D gene TRBD1, 6 bases. Trimming stripped 6 bases from V and 10 bases from J, with 13 bases between. Germline lookup yields CDR1 KGHSH and CDR2 LQKENI. The CDR3 covers 13 residues.

Concerning this clonotype itself: This clone may be a read error of a much larger clone one base away. The genes are TRBV7-6 and TRBJ2-1; possibly TRBD1 for D (6 bases). Trimming left V 5 bases short and J 10 bases short, with 18 bases between. This CDR3 region has 14 residues. Germline V gene data show CDR1 as SGHVS and CDR2 as FNYEAQ. The CDR3 region is CASSNRDTLHEQFF. DNA for the CDR3: TGTGCCAGCAGCAACCGGGACACTCTCCACGAGCAGTTCTTC. Complete variable domain (other parts from reference TRBV7-6 and TRBJ2-1): GAGVSQSPRYKVTKRGQDVALRCDPISGHVSLYWYRQALGQGPEFLTYFNYEAQQDKSGLPNDRFSAERPEGSISTLTIQRTEQRDSAMYRCASSNRDTLHEQFFGPGTRLTVL.

This clonotype was detected ten times or more. The chain links TRBV2 to TRBJ2-3, with 12 bases that match TRBD2. Per the germline V gene, CDR1 is SNHLY and CDR2 is FYNNEI. The V gene end was trimmed by 7 bases and the J gene end by 6 bases; junction bases not matched to a gene: 11. The CDR3 loop spans 16 amino acids. As DNA, the CDR3 is TGTGCCAGCAAAGATAGGACTAGCGGGGAATCCGATACGCAGTATTTT. This gives the protein CASKDRTSGESDTQYF.

To note about this clonotype: A much more abundant neighbour one base away suggests this may be a read error. The CDR3 end shows no conserved phenylalanine or tryptophan, and so a read error is likely. This chain links TRBV28 with TRBJ2-3; D ambiguous. V lost 7 bases, J lost 5 bases, and 19 bases lay in between. The CDR3 totals 15 residues. The germline CDR1 and CDR2 sequences are MDHEN and SYDVKM. CDR3 sequence reads: CASNGMTPRKDTQYI. For the CDR3, the DNA is TGTGCCAGCAACGGAATGACTCCCAGGAAAGATACGCAGTATATT.

This clonotype appeared a few times. This sequence joins TRBV5-6 and TRBJ2-4; a possible D gene is TRBD1 (6 bases). Trimming took off 3 bases at V and 8 bases at J, with 21 bases between the two ends. This CDR3 comprises 16 residues. The germline CDR1 and CDR2 sequences are SGHDT and YYEEEE. The CDR3, as DNA: TGTGCCAGCAGCTCGCTGGACAGTTCCGACTCTGACATTCAGTACTTC. Protein: CASSSLDSSDSDIQYF.